This TCR beta chain originates from a study of T cell changes during pregnancy in multiple sclerosis. TCRdb's table, derived via immunoSEQ multiplex PCR, lists solely in-frame clones and lacks some. The repertoire holds 95,000 to 110,000 clones, with roughly 90% as singletons. Trimming shortened V by 6 bases and J by 4 bases, and 25 bases separated the two germline ends. Germline CDR1 KGHSH, CDR2 LQKENI. CDR3 length: 17 residues. This clonotype was sampled from a female donor in good health, enrolled as a control in a pregnancy study. V is TRBV18 and J is TRBJ2-7, with a possible D match to TRBD2 (5 bases). Source: peripheral blood, taken in the third trimester of pregnancy. CDR3 DNA: TGTGCCAGCTCGCCCACTAGAAGGTCGAACATCCTTTACGAGCAGTACTTC. Its translation is CASSPTRRSNILYEQYF.